This T cell receptor beta chain was retrieved from a study of blood T cell repertoires in COVID-19 (dated by TCRdb to 2018 to 2020). About the investigation overall: Samples from collaborators originated in the United States, Italy and Spain and spanned both the acute and convalescent phases of COVID-19. The repertoires were released in a freely available public database meant as a resource for research on the immune response to SARS-CoV-2. Deeply sampled blood TCRbeta repertoires from subjects exposed to, actively infected with, or recovered from COVID-19 were included in the dataset. The prospective study material was composed of cDNA or gDNA derived from T cells, B-cell-depleted T cells, or PBMCs. The samples were drawn from the first 160 participants of the ongoing ImmuneRACE study and from roughly 1,300 subjects provided by 6 global collaborators. Where available, HLA class I and class II types were taken from metadata supplied by the sample provider and were not determined by assay-based typing. The sample metadata nearly always contained a de-identified subject ID, COVID-19 status, age in years and sex.

Unmatched junction bases come to 12, with V trimmed by 8 bases and J by 5 bases. According to the germline V gene, CDR1 reads SNHLY and CDR2 reads FYNNEI. Reading from cysteine to phenylalanine, the CDR3 counts 16 amino acids. The kept DNA is CDR3 alone, 48 bases in frame from the first base. The immunoSEQ Assay, a bias-controlled multiplex PCR, was used to amplify TCRbeta CDR3 regions from genomic DNA. The original pipeline was this. Nucleated cell counts per sample were estimated from amplification of reference gene primers within the assay. Sequence reads were collapsed and filtered to measure the absolute abundance of every unique TCRbeta CDR3 rearrangement. For each sample, productive Simpson clonality was calculated as the square root of Simpson's diversity index over productive rearrangements. TCRdb re-hosts the immuneACCESS table, in-frame sequences only. Its copies lack some clones; in the studies checked, an unresolved V gene accounts for under half of them, and the cause for the rest is not known. V and J calls and clone size are as listed in that table; D and trimming were resolved from the DNA. The sample contains some 220,000 clones, 85% to 90% of them found a single time. In total, the top ten clones hold approximately 3.4% of the sample.

A remark on this clone: There is no known antigen for this receptor. No base qualities exist here, and no much larger clone lies one base off it.

Findings and caveats that apply to the study as a whole: The amount of clinical and demographic metadata varied by source and participant and was provided uncurated.

In the prospective study, participants were roughly 18 to 100 years old, resided in about two dozen geographic areas of the United States, and were enrolled through a virtual design. To assign participants to cohorts, the prospective study relied on clinical history that participants themselves reported in a screening survey and a study questionnaire. In the prospective study, mobile phlebotomists collected whole blood, serum and a nasopharyngeal or oropharyngeal swab from each participant. Additional blood draws and questionnaires over an approximately two-month period could optionally be provided by prospective study participants. Before DNA extraction, blood samples from the prospective study were shipped at room temperature or frozen.

The chain was built from TRBV2 and TRBJ1-4, with TRBD1 identical over 9 junction bases. Sequencing input: PBMCs or T cells enriched from blood (not recorded which). The receptor was derived from a young woman in a cohort exposed to, infected with or recovered from COVID-19 (not recorded which). The nucleotides are TGTGCCAGCTTTTTTGCGACAGGGGGAGGAAATGAAAAACTGTTTTTT. Its protein product is CASFFATGGGNEKLFF.